This T cell receptor beta chain stems from a study of blood T cell repertoires in COVID-19. Across the whole study: PBMCs, B-cell-depleted T cells, or T cells provided the cDNA or gDNA that made up the material.

The CDR3 spans 12 residues. Germline CDR1 and CDR2: LNHDA and SQIVND (reference sequence). Trimming left V 1 base short and J 6 bases short, with 6 bases between. Remarks on this clone: Other nucleotide sequences in the sample specify the same CDR3.

TCRdb keeps only in-frame clones here, not all; method: immunoSEQ multiplex PCR. The sample holds under 300,000 clones, roughly 86% seen once. The clonotype was recovered from a woman in her seventies with active or convalescent COVID-19. The rearrangement uses TRBV19 and TRBJ1-1; D ambiguous. The sample taken for sequencing was peripheral blood. CDR3 amino acids: CASSIGGPEAFF. CDR3 nucleotide sequence: TGTGCCAGTAGTATAGGAGGTCCTGAAGCTTTCTTT.